A selection of T cell receptor beta chains follows, all from one sample in a study of blood T cell repertoires in COVID-19. The protocol was immunoSEQ multiplex PCR, while the TCRdb copy is restricted to in-frame clones and leaves out a portion. The table shows 300,000 to 400,000 clones, with 86% occurring only once. Sequencing was done on a sample of PBMCs or T cells enriched from blood (not recorded which). The receptor source for this set is a woman between 35 and 50 years old with acute COVID-19. Both conserved end residues are part of each CDR3. A D gene is named only where the DNA matches it firmly.

V gene	D gene	J gene	CDR3 DNA	CDR3 protein
TRBV4-2	NA	TRBJ2-3	TGTGCCAGCAGCCAAGAATTGGGGGCCTGGGCGCAGTATTTT	CASSQELGAWAQYF
TRBV20-1	NA	TRBJ1-1	TGCAGTGCTAGTTCGGCCAATCGGGGCACTGAAGCTTTCTTT	CSASSANRGTEAFF
TRBV7-2	NA	TRBJ2-1	TGTGCCAGCAGCTTATCTTCAGAATTCCACAATGAGCAGTTCTTC	CASSLSSEFHNEQFF
TRBV10-3	TRBD1	TRBJ2-5	TGTGCCATCAAGGGGGACAGGATTCAAGAGACCCAGTACTTC	CAIKGDRIQETQYF
TRBV2	NA	TRBJ2-7	TGTGCCAGCAGTCCGGGAAATGTTATACAACAACTCTCCTACGAGCAGTACTTC	CASSPGNVIQQLSYEQYF
TRBV3-1/TRBV3-2	NA	TRBJ2-5	TGTGCCAGCAGCCAAGGGTCGGGGCGGGACAGAGAGACCCAGTACTTC	CASSQGSGRDRETQYF
TRBV11-1	NA	TRBJ2-5	TGTGCCAGCAGCCCTCCGGGACTCGATCAAGAGACCCAGTACTTC	CASSPPGLDQETQYF
TRBV29-1	TRBD1	TRBJ2-2	TGCAGCGGCGGACAGGGGTCGAACACCGGGGAGCTGTTTTTT	CSGGQGSNTGELFF
TRBV5-1	NA	TRBJ2-1	TGCGCCAGCAGACATCCGCAGGTAGGGGGCTCCTACAATGAGCAGTTCTTC	CASRHPQVGGSYNEQFF
TRBV7-3	NA	TRBJ2-3	TGTGCCAGCAGCACAGGGAATATGGATACGCAGTATTTT	CASSTGNMDTQYF
TRBV2	NA	TRBJ1-4	TGTGCCAGCAGCGACTTTGGTTTGGGGGCGGCTAATGAAAAACTGTTTTTT	CASSDFGLGAANEKLFF
TRBV5-5	NA	TRBJ2-5	TGTGCCAGCAGCTTGGACACAGAGACCCAGTACTTC	CASSLDTETQYF
TRBV28	NA	TRBJ1-2	TGTGCCAGCAGTTTCTTGTTTCCGTCTCAAGACACCTATGGCTACACCTTC	CASSFLFPSQDTYGYTF
TRBV7-6	NA	TRBJ2-7	TGTGCCAGCAGCTTAGGCACGGGCTACGAGCAGTACTTC	CASSLGTGYEQYF
TRBV6-5	NA	TRBJ1-4	TGTGCCAGCAGGACCAGGGCAACTAATGAAAAACTGTTTTTT	CASRTRATNEKLFF